This TCR beta chain derives from a study of OX40 agonist ivuxolimab in advanced cancers. The study's findings and limits: Part of the nonresponder group also had normalized T-cell clonal expansion that was low.

V gave up 8 bases and J gave up 1 base, with 20 bases separating them. The germline V gene encodes CDR1 SQVTM and CDR2 ANQGSEA. The CDR3 is 15 amino acids. The protocol was immunoSEQ multiplex PCR, while the TCRdb copy is restricted to in-frame clones and leaves out a portion. The data show 60,000 or so clones, roughly 89% seen once. Concerning this clone: Its antigen is currently unknown.

Sequences were derived from CD4+ or CD8+ T cells sorted from blood, sampled in a trial of the OX40 agonist ivuxolimab. The chain has TRBV29-1 and TRBJ1-1; D is undetermined. The origin of this receptor is an adult with an advanced solid tumor such as melanoma, head and neck, liver or kidney cancer. CDR3 DNA: TGCAGCCCAGCAGGTCTTGGCAGGAGGAACACTGAAGCTTTCTTT. Its protein product is CSPAGLGRRNTEAFF.